The 3 T cell receptor beta chains in this list originate from one sample, sequenced in a study of blood T cell repertoires in COVID-19. Sequencing used immunoSEQ multiplex PCR; TCRdb keeps in-frame clones, though not all of them. The table shows more than 300,000 clones, with under 85% occurring only once. What was sequenced was PBMCs or T cells enriched from blood (not recorded which). These receptors all come from a woman aged 45-60 years who had recovered from COVID-19.

This clone was seen once. The chain is built from TRBV30 and TRBJ2-7, with 7 bases aligning to TRBD1. This CDR3 comprises 11 residues. The V gene's germline CDR1 is GTSNPN and CDR2 SVGIG (reference sequence). The ends lost 5 bases at V and 4 bases at J; junction bases unmatched: 2. The CDR3 DNA is TGTGCCTGGTCCAGGGGGTACGAGCAGTACTTC. This sequence encodes CAWSRGYEQYF.

CDR3 coding DNA: TGCAGCGTGAATCCGGGACAGGGGACGTTTGAGCAGTTCTTC. Translation: CSVNPGQGTFEQFF. The chain has TRBV29-1 and TRBJ2-1; 10 bases fit TRBD1. The CDR3 extends over 14 amino acids. Germline V lookup: CDR1 SQVTM, CDR2 ANQGSEA. V shed 6 bases, J shed 9 bases, and the junction held 11 bases outside the gene matches.

The V call is TRBV11-3, the J call TRBJ2-7; D may be TRBD1 (6 bases). The V end was cut by 0 bases, the J end by 6 bases, with 9 bases between. Germline CDR1 SGHNT, CDR2 YENEEA. The CDR3 has 13 residues. CDR3 nucleotide sequence: TGTGCCAGCAGCTTAGATCGAGGGGGCGAGCAGTACTTC. As protein: CASSLDRGGEQYF.